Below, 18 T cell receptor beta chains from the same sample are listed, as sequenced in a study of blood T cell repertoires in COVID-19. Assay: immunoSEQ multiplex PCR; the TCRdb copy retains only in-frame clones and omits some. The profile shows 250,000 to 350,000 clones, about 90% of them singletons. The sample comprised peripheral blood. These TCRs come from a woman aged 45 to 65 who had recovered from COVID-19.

Written as DNA, the CDR3 is TGTGCCAGCAGTTACTCGGTGAGCGAGCCCCAGCATTTT. Its translation: CASSYSVSEPQHF. The chain is built from TRBV6-5 and TRBJ1-5; no clear D. The V gene lost 0 bases and the J gene lost 8 bases, with 8 bases spanning the gap. Germline lookup yields CDR1 MNHEY and CDR2 SVGAGI. There are 13 residues in the CDR3.

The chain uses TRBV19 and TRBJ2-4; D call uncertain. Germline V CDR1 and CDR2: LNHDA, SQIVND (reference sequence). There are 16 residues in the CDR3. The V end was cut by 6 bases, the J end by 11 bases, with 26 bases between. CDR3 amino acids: CASSSRNPIQGELQYF. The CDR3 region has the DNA TGTGCCAGTAGCTCACGGAACCCCATCCAAGGAGAGCTTCAGTACTTC.

CDR3 residues: CSLGHGNNEQFF. The CDR3 DNA reads as TGCAGCTTGGGCCACGGAAACAATGAGCAGTTCTTC. The rearrangement links TRBV29-1 to TRBJ2-1, with D unresolved. The germline V gene encodes CDR1 SQVTM and CDR2 ANQGSEA. The CDR3 runs to 12 residues. V dropped 8 bases and J dropped 5 bases, with 13 bases sitting between them.

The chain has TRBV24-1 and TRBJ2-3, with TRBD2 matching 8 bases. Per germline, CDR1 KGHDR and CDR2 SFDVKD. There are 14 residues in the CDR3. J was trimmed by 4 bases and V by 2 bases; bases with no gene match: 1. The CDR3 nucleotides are TGTGCCACCAGTGATTCGGGGGGGCCAGATACGCAGTATTTT. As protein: CATSDSGGPDTQYF.

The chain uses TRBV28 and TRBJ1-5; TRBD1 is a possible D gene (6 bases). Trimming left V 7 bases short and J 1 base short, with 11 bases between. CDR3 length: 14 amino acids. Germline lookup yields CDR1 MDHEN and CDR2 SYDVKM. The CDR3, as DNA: TGTGCCAGCACAACTACAGGGAGCAATCAGCCCCAGCATTTT. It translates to CASTTTGSNQPQHF.

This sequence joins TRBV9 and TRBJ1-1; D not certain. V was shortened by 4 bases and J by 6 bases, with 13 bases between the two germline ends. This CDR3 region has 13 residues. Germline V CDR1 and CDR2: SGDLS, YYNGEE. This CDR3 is CASSPHGEAEAFF. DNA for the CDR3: TGTGCCAGCAGCCCCCACGGGGAGGCTGAAGCTTTCTTT.

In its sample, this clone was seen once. The CDR3 region is CASSQVAGFQPQHF. The CDR3 nucleotides read TGCGCCAGCAGCCAAGTGGCAGGGTTTCAGCCCCAGCATTTT. This chain uses TRBV4-3 with TRBJ1-5, with D possibly being TRBD1 (5 bases). The CDR3 is 14 residues long. Trimming shortened V by 1 base and J by 6 bases, and 10 bases separated the two germline ends. CDR1 is LGHNA and CDR2 is YSLEER in the germline V gene.

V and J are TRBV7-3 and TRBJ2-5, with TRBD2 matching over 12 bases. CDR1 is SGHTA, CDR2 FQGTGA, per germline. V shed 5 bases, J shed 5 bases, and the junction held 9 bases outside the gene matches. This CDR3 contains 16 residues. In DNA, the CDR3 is TGTGCCAGCAGCCCATCCCCTAGCGGGAGGGGGGAGACCCAGTACTTC. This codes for CASSPSPSGRGETQYF.

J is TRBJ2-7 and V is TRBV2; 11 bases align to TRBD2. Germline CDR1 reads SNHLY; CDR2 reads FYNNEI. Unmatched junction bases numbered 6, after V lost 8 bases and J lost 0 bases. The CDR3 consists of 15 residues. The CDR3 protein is CASGTSGLSSYEQYF. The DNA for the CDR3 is TGTGCCAGCGGGACTAGCGGTTTAAGCTCCTACGAGCAGTACTTC.

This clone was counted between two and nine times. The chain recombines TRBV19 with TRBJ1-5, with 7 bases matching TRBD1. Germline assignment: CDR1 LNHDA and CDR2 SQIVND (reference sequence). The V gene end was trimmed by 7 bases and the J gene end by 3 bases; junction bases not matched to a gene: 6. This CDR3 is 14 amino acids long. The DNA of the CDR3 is TGTGCCAGTAACCGACAGGGATTCAATCAGCCCCAGCATTTT. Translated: CASNRQGFNQPQHF.

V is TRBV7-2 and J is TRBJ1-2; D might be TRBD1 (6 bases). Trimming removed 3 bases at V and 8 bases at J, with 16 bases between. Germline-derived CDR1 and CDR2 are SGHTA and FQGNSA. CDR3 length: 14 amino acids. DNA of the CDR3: TGTGCCAGCAGCTTCCAGGGACATGTTTTCGGCTACACCTTC. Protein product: CASSFQGHVFGYTF.

CDR3 protein: CASRLGHYSGNTIYF. The CDR3 DNA reads TGTGCCAGCAGATTAGGACACTACTCTGGAAACACCATATATTTT. V is TRBV6-5 and J is TRBJ1-3, with D maybe TRBD1 (5 bases). This CDR3 region has 15 residues. Trimming took 6 bases from V and 0 from J, leaving 12 bases between them. Germline CDR1 and CDR2: MNHEY and SVGAGI.

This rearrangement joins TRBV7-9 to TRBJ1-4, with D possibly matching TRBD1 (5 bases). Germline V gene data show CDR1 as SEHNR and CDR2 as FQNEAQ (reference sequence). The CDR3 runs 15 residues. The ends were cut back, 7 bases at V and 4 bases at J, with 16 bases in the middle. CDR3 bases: TGTGCCAGCACCCACCCGGGGGACCTTAATGAAAAACTGTTTTTT. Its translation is CASTHPGDLNEKLFF.

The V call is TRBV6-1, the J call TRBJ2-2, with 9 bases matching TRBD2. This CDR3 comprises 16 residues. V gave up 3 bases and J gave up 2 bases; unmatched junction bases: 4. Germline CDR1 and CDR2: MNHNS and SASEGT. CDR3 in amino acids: CASSDLAGVNTGELFF. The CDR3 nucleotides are TGTGCCAGCAGTGATTTAGCGGGGGTTAACACCGGGGAGCTGTTTTTT.

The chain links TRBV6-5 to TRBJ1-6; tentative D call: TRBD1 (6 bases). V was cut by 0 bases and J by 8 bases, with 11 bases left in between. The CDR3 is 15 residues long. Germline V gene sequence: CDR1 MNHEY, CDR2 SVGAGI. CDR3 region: CASSYSSRGYSPLHF. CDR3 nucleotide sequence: TGTGCCAGCAGTTACTCTAGCAGGGGTTATTCACCCCTCCACTTT.

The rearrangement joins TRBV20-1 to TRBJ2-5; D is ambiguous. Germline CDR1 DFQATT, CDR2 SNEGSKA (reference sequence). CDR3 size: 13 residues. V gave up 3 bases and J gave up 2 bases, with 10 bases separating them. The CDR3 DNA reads TGCAGTGCTAGTTTGAACTTACAAGAGACCCAGTACTTC. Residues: CSASLNLQETQYF.

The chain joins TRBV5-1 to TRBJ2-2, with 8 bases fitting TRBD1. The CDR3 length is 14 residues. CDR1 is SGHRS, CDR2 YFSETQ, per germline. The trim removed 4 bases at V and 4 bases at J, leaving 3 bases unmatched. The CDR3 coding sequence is TGCGCCAGCAGCCGGGACAGGACCACCGGGGAGCTGTTTTTT. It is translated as CASSRDRTTGELFF.

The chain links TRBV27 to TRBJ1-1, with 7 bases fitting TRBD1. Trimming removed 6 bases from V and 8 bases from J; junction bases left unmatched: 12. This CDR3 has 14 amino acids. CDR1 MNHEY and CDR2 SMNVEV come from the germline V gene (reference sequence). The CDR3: CASRSTRGGGEAFF. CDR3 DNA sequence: TGTGCCAGCAGATCCACCAGAGGGGGCGGCGAAGCTTTCTTT.